These T cell receptor beta chains were read from a single sample in a study of T-cell memory formation after mild COVID-19. A single record per CDR3 protein comes from TCRdb applying MiXCR to the 5' RACE reads. Of about 340,000 distinct CDR3 sequences listed, about a sixth are singletons. Sequenced input: PBMCs or a T cell subset sorted from them (not recorded which). These TCRs come from a man younger than 30 who had mild COVID-19 (a few samples of this study predate the infection). Cell type and time point are not known. Each CDR3 is given with its conserved first and last residue. D genes are given only for firm matches. The size field is filled for only some rows; it gives once, few, many or a size class.

clone_size: NA; v_call: TRBV5-5; j_call: TRBJ2-5; d_call: NA; cdr3_aa: CASSASFRVETQYF; cdr3_nt: TGTGCCAGCAGCGCCTCCTTTCGCGTAGAGACCCAGTACTTC
clone_size: NA; v_call: TRBV12-3/TRBV12-4; j_call: TRBJ1-2; d_call: NA; cdr3_aa: CASSLSRQNYGYTF; cdr3_nt: TGTGCCAGCAGTTTAAGTCGACAGAACTATGGCTACACCTTC
clone_size: many; v_call: TRBV5-1; j_call: TRBJ2-1; d_call: NA; cdr3_aa: CASTRGDWAGNEQFF; cdr3_nt: TGCGCCAGCACCAGGGGGGACTGGGCCGGTAATGAGCAGTTCTTC
clone_size: NA; v_call: TRBV4-1; j_call: TRBJ1-1; d_call: NA; cdr3_aa: CASSQEGAMNTEAFF; cdr3_nt: TGCGCCAGCAGCCAAGAGGGAGCCATGAACACTGAAGCTTTCTTT
clone_size: NA; v_call: TRBV4-1; j_call: TRBJ2-7; d_call: NA; cdr3_aa: CASSQDPGRDYEQYF; cdr3_nt: TGCGCCAGCAGCCAAGATCCAGGGAGAGACTACGAGCAGTACTTC
clone_size: NA; v_call: TRBV7-9; j_call: TRBJ2-1; d_call: NA; cdr3_aa: CASSWGQEQFF; cdr3_nt: TGTGCCAGCAGCTGGGGTCAGGAGCAGTTCTTC
clone_size: NA; v_call: TRBV12-3/TRBV12-4; j_call: TRBJ2-7; d_call: TRBD1; cdr3_aa: CASSSTGGGSEQYF; cdr3_nt: TGTGCCAGCAGTTCGACAGGGGGCGGTTCCGAGCAGTACTTC
clone_size: NA; v_call: TRBV9; j_call: TRBJ2-3; d_call: TRBD2; cdr3_aa: CASSARTSGADTQYF; cdr3_nt: TGTGCCAGCAGCGCCAGGACTAGCGGTGCAGATACGCAGTATTTT
clone_size: NA; v_call: TRBV19; j_call: TRBJ1-4; d_call: NA; cdr3_aa: CASSPAGIANEKLFF; cdr3_nt: TGTGCCAGTAGCCCCGCCGGGATAGCTAATGAAAAACTGTTTTTT
clone_size: few; v_call: TRBV7-2; j_call: TRBJ1-5; d_call: NA; cdr3_aa: CASSFRGQPQHF; cdr3_nt: TGTGCCAGCAGCTTTCGCGGTCAGCCCCAGCATTTT
clone_size: many; v_call: TRBV7-2; j_call: TRBJ1-5; d_call: NA; cdr3_aa: CASSPSTIHSNQPQHF; cdr3_nt: TGTGCCAGCAGCCCTTCTACGATCCATAGCAATCAGCCCCAGCATTTT
clone_size: NA; v_call: TRBV4-2; j_call: TRBJ2-7; d_call: NA; cdr3_aa: CASSQEGPGRYYEQYF; cdr3_nt: TGTGCCAGCAGCCAAGAAGGTCCCGGCCGATACTACGAGCAGTACTTC
clone_size: NA; v_call: TRBV18; j_call: TRBJ2-6; d_call: TRBD1; cdr3_aa: CASTTWSGEGGRGLPSGANVLTF; cdr3_nt: TGTGCCAGCACTACCTGGAGCGGAGAAGGTGGCAGGGGGCTTCCCTCTGGGGCCAACGTCCTGACTTTC
clone_size: few; v_call: TRBV7-9; j_call: TRBJ2-3; d_call: TRBD1; cdr3_aa: CASSLATGSDTQYF; cdr3_nt: TGTGCCAGCAGCTTAGCGACAGGGTCAGATACGCAGTATTTT
clone_size: NA; v_call: TRBV15; j_call: TRBJ1-4; d_call: TRBD1; cdr3_aa: CATSMPDRAVEKLFF; cdr3_nt: TGTGCCACCAGCATGCCTGACAGGGCAGTTGAAAAACTGTTTTTT